A single sample is the source of the 12 T cell receptor beta chains below, sequenced in a study of cytomegalovirus exposure and HLA in healthy donors. It was with 60 Vbeta and 13 Jbeta primers that the PCR ran. Assay used: immunoSEQ multiplex PCR; TCRdb lists only in-frame clones, some missing. The data show 150,000 to 160,000 clones, about 88% seen once. The sequenced sample consisted of PBMCs. These receptors all stem from a woman in her late teens or twenties in good health and CMV-seronegative.

This chain connects TRBV28 to TRBJ2-6; a weak D match, TRBD1 (5 bases). In germline, CDR1 is MDHEN, CDR2 SYDVKM. This CDR3 has 18 amino acids. With 10 bases removed from V and 1 base from J, the gap between germline ends came to 23 bases. The CDR3 protein is CATSPGKGRSSGANVLTF. In DNA, the CDR3 is TGTGCCACCTCCCCAGGGAAGGGTAGATCATCTGGGGCCAACGTCCTGACTTTC.

V usage is TRBV9 and J usage is TRBJ2-1; 7 nucleotides match TRBD1. CDR3 length: 14 amino acids. Germline CDR1 is SGDLS and CDR2 is YYNGEE. Trimming removed 4 bases from V and 2 bases from J; junction bases left unmatched: 3. DNA for the CDR3: TGTGCCAGCAGCCGGACAGGTCCCTACAATGAGCAGTTCTTC. Translation: CASSRTGPYNEQFF.

This clone was seen a single time. This chain uses TRBV27 with TRBJ1-2; 7 bases map to TRBD1. V trimming: 4 bases; J trimming: 3 bases; junction bases outside the gene matches: 2. The CDR3 is 13 residues long. The germline V gene encodes CDR1 MNHEY and CDR2 SMNVEV (reference sequence). In nucleotides, the CDR3 is TGTGCCAGCAGTTGGGGGACAGACTATGGCTACACCTTC. Translated, it gives CASSWGTDYGYTF.

The rearrangement links TRBV7-9 to TRBJ2-7, with unresolved D. V lost 5 bases, J lost 0 bases, and 8 bases lay in between. In germline, CDR1 is SEHNR, CDR2 FQNEAQ (reference sequence). This CDR3 contains 13 residues. The CDR3 here is CASSPELSYEQYF. In DNA form, the CDR3 reads TGTGCCAGCAGCCCGGAGCTCTCCTACGAGCAGTACTTC.

The chain combines TRBV27 with TRBJ1-1, with 7 bases matching TRBD1. The CDR3 is 15 amino acids. V dropped 7 bases and J dropped 1; count of bases not matched to a gene: 9. CDR1 and CDR2 (germline): MNHEY, SMNVEV (reference sequence). The CDR3 here is CASMDDRAGNTEAFF. CDR3 DNA: TGTGCCAGCATGGACGACAGGGCCGGGAACACTGAAGCTTTCTTT.

This chain links TRBV19 with TRBJ1-3; TRBD1 aligns across 8 bases. The CDR3 spans 14 residues. The V and J ends lost 8 bases and 2 bases, in that order; junction bases with no gene match: 5. Germline CDR1 LNHDA, CDR2 SQIVND (reference sequence). The CDR3 protein is CASGRTGTGNTIYF. CDR3 bases: TGTGCCAGTGGACGGACAGGGACTGGAAACACCATATATTTT.

The V gene is TRBV9, the J gene TRBJ2-1, with 10 bases identical to TRBD1. Germline loops: CDR1 SGDLS, CDR2 YYNGEE. After removal of 4 bases from V and 7 bases from J, the junction contained 8 bases not matched to a gene. The CDR3 has 15 amino acids. CDR3 nucleotides: TGTGCCAGCAGCTCGACAGGGGGCGCTCGGAATGAGCAGTTCTTC. Protein product: CASSSTGGARNEQFF. The full variable domain, rest sourced from reference TRBV9 and TRBJ2-1, is DSGVTQTPKHLITATGQRVTLRCSPRSGDLSVYWYQQSLDQGLQFLIQYYNGEERAKGNILERFSAQQFPDLHSELNLSSLELGDSALYFCASSSTGGARNEQFFGPGTRLTVL.

The chain recombines TRBV28 with TRBJ1-6; 11 bases are a match to TRBD1. The CDR3 runs to 19 residues. V shed 2 bases and J 5 bases; nucleotides not matched to a gene: 11. Per the germline V gene, CDR1 is MDHEN and CDR2 is SYDVKM. In nucleotides, the CDR3 is TGTGCCAGCAGTTTAAGTCGGGGACAGGGGGGATCTAATAATTCACCCCTCCACTTT. Its translation is CASSLSRGQGGSNNSPLHF.

In this sample, this clone turned up once. The chain carries TRBV2 and TRBJ1-2; D is unresolved. Trimming stripped 7 bases from V and 7 bases from J, with 10 bases between. CDR1 is SNHLY, CDR2 FYNNEI, per germline. The CDR3 contains 11 residues. The CDR3 bases are TGTGCCAGCAAACTGACGGGTGGCTACACCTTC. Translating gives CASKLTGGYTF.

The V call is TRBV28, the J call TRBJ2-7, with 11 bases matching TRBD2. The junction had 9 bases not matched to a gene; V was cut back by 3 bases and J by 2 bases. The CDR3 loop spans 17 amino acids. From germline, CDR1 is MDHEN and CDR2 SYDVKM. The CDR3 sequence: CASSFSSTSGGAYEQYF. CDR3 DNA: TGTGCCAGCAGTTTCTCGTCTACTAGCGGGGGTGCCTACGAGCAGTACTTC.

The chain uses TRBV27 and TRBJ2-7, with D possibly TRBD2 on 5 matching bases. The CDR3 extends over 14 amino acids. Per germline, CDR1 MNHEY and CDR2 SMNVEV (reference sequence). Deletions cut 6 bases from V and 0 bases from J, with 12 bases between. CDR3 in DNA: TGTGCCAGCAGCGACGCAGAGGGCTCCTACGAGCAGTACTTC. Protein sequence: CASSDAEGSYEQYF.

This chain uses TRBV14 with TRBJ2-1; 8 nucleotides agree with TRBD2. The CDR3 extends over 15 amino acids. Trimming at V came to 1 base and at J to 8 bases, leaving 7 bases not matched to a gene. CDR1 SGHDN and CDR2 FVKESK come from the germline V gene. The CDR3 sequence is CASSQGLGLGDEQFF. The CDR3 DNA sequence: TGTGCCAGCAGCCAAGGCCTGGGACTAGGGGATGAGCAGTTCTTC.